This T cell receptor beta chain came from a study of T-cell reconstitution after alpha-beta-depleted transplantation in children. Trimming cost V 6 bases and J 0 bases, with 9 bases left between them. Germline values: CDR1 MNHEY, CDR2 SMNVEV (reference sequence). The CDR3 spans 14 residues. This clonotype was observed many times. During its preparation, the TCRbeta library received unique molecular identifiers. TCRdb reanalysed the PCR reads using MiXCR and keeps one entry per CDR3 protein. The sample shows around 200,000 distinct CDR3 sequences, approximately 6.8% of them seen only once. The sample consisted of PBMCs from the stem cell graft donor, taken from the stem cell graft. This chain joins TRBV27 and TRBJ2-1; D may be TRBD1 (6 bases). The source is a human donor who donated a stem cell graft to a child with Wiskott-Aldrich syndrome. CDR3 amino acids: CASRTGNSYNEQFF. The CDR3 coding sequence is TGTGCCAGCAGGACAGGAAACTCCTACAATGAGCAGTTCTTC.